One and the same sample provided the 26 T cell receptor beta chains below, sequenced in a study of blood T cell repertoires in COVID-19. Clones were read by immunoSEQ multiplex PCR, and TCRdb kept only the in-frame ones, dropping some. The sample includes some 380,000 clones, 90% of them seen just once. The sample consisted of peripheral blood. Every receptor here comes from a man younger than 30 with active or convalescent COVID-19.

This clone was seen a few times. The V call is TRBV27, the J call TRBJ1-6; D ambiguous. This CDR3 region has 15 residues. Trimming took 0 bases from V and 10 from J, leaving 13 bases between them. Per germline, CDR1 MNHEY and CDR2 SMNVEV (reference sequence). The CDR3 DNA sequence: TGTGCCAGCAGTTTATCCGTCTCCGGGTCGTCACCCCTCCACTTT. Its protein is CASSLSVSGSSPLHF.

This chain uses TRBV13 with TRBJ2-3, with D possibly matching TRBD2 (5 bases). Germline loops: CDR1 PRHDT, CDR2 FYEKMQ (reference sequence). V was clipped by 0 bases and J by 2 bases, with 12 bases between them. The CDR3 sequence is 16 residues long. CDR3 in amino acids: CASSLGLKGATDTQYF. CDR3 in DNA: TGTGCCAGCAGCTTAGGCCTGAAGGGAGCCACAGATACGCAGTATTTT.

The genes are TRBV7-6 and TRBJ2-3, with 9 bases aligning to TRBD1. Trimming took 5 bases from V and 3 from J; bases not matched to a gene: 6. The CDR3 runs to 15 residues. Germline V gene lookup returns CDR1 SGHVS and CDR2 FNYEAQ. CDR3 residues: CASSLGQGRTDTQYF. CDR3 nucleotide sequence: TGTGCCAGCAGCCTTGGACAGGGGAGGACAGATACGCAGTATTTT. The variable domain in full, completed from reference TRBV7-6 and TRBJ2-3, reads GAGVSQSPRYKVTKRGQDVALRCDPISGHVSLYWYRQALGQGPEFLTYFNYEAQQDKSGLPNDRFSAERPEGSISTLTIQRTEQRDSAMYRCASSLGQGRTDTQYFGPGTRLTVL.

This clone has just one count. The chain is built from TRBV7-2 and TRBJ2-7, with TRBD1 matching 9 bases. This CDR3 is built from 15 residues. V was pared by 8 bases and J by 1 base, with 9 bases of the junction left unmatched. Germline V gene data show CDR1 as SGHTA and CDR2 as FQGNSA. The CDR3 region has the DNA TGTGCCAGCCATGAGGACGGGACAGGGTCCTACGAGCAGTACTTC. The encoded protein is CASHEDGTGSYEQYF. Together with reference TRBV7-2 and TRBJ2-7, the CDR3 gives the full variable domain: GAGVSQSPSNKVTEKGKDVELRCDPISGHTALYWYRQSLGQGLEFLIYFQGNSAPDKSGLPSDRFSAERTGGSVSTLTIQRTQQEDSAVYLCASHEDGTGSYEQYFGPGTRLTVT.

This rearrangement joins TRBV19 to TRBJ2-1; 13 positions agree with TRBD2. Trimming took 4 bases from V and 6 from J; bases not matched to a gene: 3. CDR1 and CDR2 (germline): LNHDA, SQIVND (reference sequence). This CDR3 has 15 residues. CDR3 in DNA: TGTGCCAGTAGTACCCGGACTAGCGGGAGCAATGAGCAGTTCTTC. It translates to CASSTRTSGSNEQFF.

The chain joins TRBV6-6 to TRBJ1-5; D is possibly TRBD1 (5 bases). Between the trimmed V and J ends, which lost 6 bases and 2 bases, there was a span of 17 bases. The CDR3 runs to 16 residues. Germline CDR1 reads MNHNY; CDR2 reads SVGAGI (reference sequence). The CDR3 loop reads CASRSHRILGNQPQHF. CDR3 DNA: TGTGCCAGCAGAAGCCACAGGATCCTAGGCAATCAGCCCCAGCATTTT.

In this sample, this clone turned up a few times. The germline gene is not matched at one end of the junction; a read error may be the cause. The CDR3 region is CASSKGQAYEQYF. In DNA, the CDR3 is TGTGCTAGCAGCAAGGGACAGGCCTACGAGCAGTACTTC. The chain has TRBV7-7 and TRBJ2-7, with TRBD1 matching over 8 bases. Germline V lookup: CDR1 SSHAT, CDR2 FNYEAQ (reference sequence). The CDR3 length is 13 residues. Drawing the rest from reference TRBV7-7 and TRBJ2-7, the complete variable domain is GAGVSQSPRYKVTKRGQDVTLRCDPISSHATLYWYQQALGQGPEFLTYFNYEAQPDKSGLPSDRFSAERPEGSISTLTIQRTEQRDSAMYRCASSKGQAYEQYFGPGTRLTVT.

The chain links TRBV19 to TRBJ1-1, with 7 bases aligning to TRBD1. The germline V gene has CDR1 LNHDA and CDR2 SQIVND (reference sequence). V trimming: 5 bases; J trimming: 6 bases; junction bases outside the gene matches: 9. The CDR3 contains 14 residues. For the CDR3, the DNA is TGTGCCAGTAGTTCCCTGACAGGGTCGGCTGAAGCTTTCTTT. Residues: CASSSLTGSAEAFF.

The V gene is TRBV4-3, the J gene TRBJ1-2, with D possibly being TRBD1 (5 bases). Germline V lookup: CDR1 LGHNA, CDR2 YSLEER. There are 15 residues in the CDR3. Trimming stripped 2 bases from V and 7 bases from J, with 17 bases between. CDR3 in DNA: TGCGCCAGCAGCCAAAAAGACAGAGCGTTTAGTGGCTACACCTTC. Its translation: CASSQKDRAFSGYTF.

The chain links TRBV4-1 to TRBJ2-5; 8 nucleotides agree with TRBD2. V was pared by 1 base and J by 5 bases, with 3 bases of the junction left unmatched. Germline V CDR1 and CDR2: MGHRA, YSYEKL. There are 14 residues in the CDR3. For the CDR3, the DNA is TGCGCCAGCAGCCAAGTGGCGGGAGGTGAGACCCAGTACTTC. This encodes CASSQVAGGETQYF.

The CDR3: CASSQGRVRRNTEAFF. The DNA for the CDR3 is TGCGCCAGCAGCCAAGGGCGGGTCAGGAGGAACACTGAAGCTTTCTTT. The chain has TRBV4-1 and TRBJ1-1; D not resolved. The CDR3 is 16 residues long. Germline V gene data show CDR1 as MGHRA and CDR2 as YSYEKL. The V end lost 1 base, the J end lost 1 base, and 13 bases lay between the germline ends.

The chain recombines TRBV28 with TRBJ1-2, with TRBD1 matching 8 bases. V lost 5 bases, J lost 9 bases, and 8 bases stayed unmatched. Germline lookup yields CDR1 MDHEN and CDR2 SYDVKM. The CDR3 sequence is 13 residues long. The CDR3 region has the DNA TGTGCCAGCAGTGCAGGGACAGGAGCTAGCTACACCTTC. Translating gives CASSAGTGASYTF.

The chain employs TRBV4-1 and TRBJ1-3; the D is unclear. Germline V CDR1 and CDR2: MGHRA, YSYEKL. This CDR3 comprises 15 residues. Trimming removed 2 bases at V and 0 bases at J, with 8 bases between. The CDR3 here is CASSQYNGSGNTIYF. As DNA, the CDR3 is TGCGCCAGCAGCCAATACAATGGCTCTGGAAACACCATATATTTT.

The chain links TRBV4-1 to TRBJ1-4, with TRBD1 identical over 9 bases. The CDR3 has 16 amino acids. V trimming: 1 base; J trimming: 7 bases; junction bases outside the gene matches: 7. In germline, CDR1 is MGHRA, CDR2 YSYEKL. As DNA, the CDR3 is TGCGCCAGCAGCCAAGCCCAACAGGGGGCGGGTGAAAAACTGTTTTTT. Translated: CASSQAQQGAGEKLFF.

This chain uses TRBV12-5 with TRBJ1-1, with TRBD1 matching over 8 bases. Germline trimming cut 3 bases from V and 7 bases from J; bases unmatched to any gene: 10. CDR1 LGHNT and CDR2 FRNRAP come from the germline V gene. The CDR3 extends over 15 amino acids. The CDR3 reads CASGLGTGWENEAFF. The CDR3, as DNA: TGTGCTAGTGGTTTAGGGACAGGTTGGGAAAATGAAGCTTTCTTT.

The chain recombines TRBV7-7 with TRBJ2-1; TRBD1 is a possible D gene (5 bases). The CDR3 loop spans 14 amino acids. Trimming took 6 bases from V and 4 from J, leaving 13 bases between them. Germline loops: CDR1 SSHAT, CDR2 FNYEAQ (reference sequence). CDR3 nucleotides: TGTGCCAGCAGTCCAAACAGGAATTACAATGAGCAGTTCTTC. Protein product: CASSPNRNYNEQFF.

This clone showed up just a few times. The chain combines TRBV5-1 with TRBJ1-1, with D perhaps TRBD1 (5 bases). CDR1 and CDR2 (germline): SGHRS, YFSETQ. CDR3 length equals 13 residues. Trimming stripped 0 bases from V and 5 bases from J, with 8 bases between. The CDR3 nucleotides read TGCGCCAGCAGCTTGGTCCCAGGGACTGAAGCTTTCTTT. Translating it yields CASSLVPGTEAFF.

The rearrangement joins TRBV4-1 to TRBJ2-1; D may be TRBD1 (5 bases). This CDR3 has 15 amino acids. Trimming pared 1 base from V and 9 bases from J, leaving 16 bases between. Germline-derived CDR1 and CDR2 are MGHRA and YSYEKL. CDR3 coding DNA: TGCGCCAGCAGCCAAGTGATGCAGGGTGGGGCTGAGCAGTTCTTC. Amino acid sequence: CASSQVMQGGAEQFF.

The chain has TRBV11-2 and TRBJ2-7; D may be TRBD1 (5 bases). From germline, CDR1 is SGHAT and CDR2 FQNNGV. The CDR3 consists of 16 residues. Trimming cost V 2 bases and J 5 bases, with 19 bases left between them. The CDR3 sequence is CASSLNSHRQGHEQYF. CDR3 coding DNA: TGTGCCAGCAGCTTAAATAGTCACCGGCAGGGTCACGAGCAGTACTTC.

This clone was picked up one time. V and J are TRBV4-1 and TRBJ1-5; TRBD1 is a possible D gene (5 bases). The germline V and J ends were trimmed by 0 bases and 1 base, with 13 bases remaining between them. CDR3 length equals 17 residues. Per the germline V gene, CDR1 is MGHRA and CDR2 is YSYEKL. This chain's CDR3 is CASSQEGGRGSNQPQHF. CDR3 DNA sequence: TGCGCCAGCAGCCAAGAGGGGGGGAGAGGAAGCAATCAGCCCCAGCATTTT.

The chain carries TRBV19 and TRBJ1-6, with D possibly being TRBD1 (6 bases). V lost 4 bases and J 4 bases, leaving 8 bases between the germline ends. The V gene's germline CDR1 is LNHDA and CDR2 SQIVND (reference sequence). The CDR3 sequence is 14 residues long. The DNA of the CDR3 is TGTGCCAGTAGTACGACAGGTTATAATTCACCCCTCCACTTT. As protein: CASSTTGYNSPLHF.

This chain links TRBV10-3 with TRBJ1-6, with 7 bases fitting TRBD1. The ends lost 0 bases at V and 8 bases at J; junction bases unmatched: 7. Germline CDR1 ENHRY, CDR2 SYGVKD. The CDR3 totals 16 residues. DNA for the CDR3: TGTGCCATCAGTGAGTCCCTGGAGGGGGCGGATTCACCCCTCCACTTT. Protein product: CAISESLEGADSPLHF.

A single count supports this clone. This chain links TRBV29-1 with TRBJ2-3; D is uncertain. CDR1 and CDR2 from the germline V gene are SQVTM and ANQGSEA. The CDR3 consists of 15 residues. Trimming removed 6 bases at V and 1 base at J, with 17 bases between. The CDR3: CSVQMTPVGTDTQYF. CDR3 nucleotide sequence: TGCAGCGTCCAAATGACACCGGTGGGCACAGATACGCAGTATTTT.

CDR3 amino acids: CASSLYKANYGYTF. The CDR3 nucleotides are TGCGCCAGCAGCTTGTACAAAGCTAACTATGGCTACACCTTC. The chain is built from TRBV5-1 and TRBJ1-2; D is ambiguous. With 1 base removed from V and 0 bases from J, the gap between germline ends came to 7 bases. The CDR3 covers 14 residues. The germline gives CDR1 SGHRS, CDR2 YFSETQ.

The rearrangement joins TRBV7-3 to TRBJ2-4; TRBD1 is a possible D gene (6 bases). CDR3 length: 14 residues. The germline V and J ends were trimmed by 2 bases and 10 bases, with 15 bases remaining between them. CDR1 and CDR2 (germline): SGHTA, FQGTGA. Written as DNA, the CDR3 is TGTGCCAGCAGCTTAGGGACACCCTATGATATTCAGTACTTC. Protein: CASSLGTPYDIQYF.

Written as DNA, the CDR3 is TGTGCCAGCTCACCACCAGGGGGCGCATCAGATACGCAGTATTTT. Translating gives CASSPPGGASDTQYF. The chain joins TRBV18 to TRBJ2-3; 7 bases fit TRBD1. CDR1 is KGHSH, CDR2 LQKENI, per germline. This CDR3 comprises 15 residues. V gave up 0 bases and J gave up 4 bases; unmatched junction bases: 4.